This TCR beta chain was retrieved from a study of T cell responses to AZD1222 COVID-19 vaccine. Overall study findings and caveats: Across the whole spike, CD4 TCRs peaked at regions 160-218 and 743-854. It was only after the peak T cell response that any repertoires were sampled. In a largely white British group with more females than males, clonal diversity was possibly underestimated.

Trimming at V came to 0 bases and at J to 4 bases, leaving 5 bases not matched to a gene. CDR1 KGHSH and CDR2 LQKENI come from the germline V gene. The CDR3 sequence is 15 residues long. The table came from immunoSEQ multiplex PCR; TCRdb's copy has only in-frame clones and leaves some out. The data show roughly 200,000 clones, more than 90% seen once. This clone was observed once. Its antigen is undetermined. The material sequenced was peripheral blood, taken 28 days after the second dose of the MenACWY control vaccine. This receptor was identified in an adult who received the MenACWY meningococcal vaccine as a control. V usage is TRBV18 and J usage is TRBJ1-1, with 7 bases identical to TRBD1. This CDR3 is CASSPPDRSGTEAFF. The CDR3 DNA reads as TGTGCCAGCTCACCACCGGACAGGAGCGGCACTGAAGCTTTCTTT.